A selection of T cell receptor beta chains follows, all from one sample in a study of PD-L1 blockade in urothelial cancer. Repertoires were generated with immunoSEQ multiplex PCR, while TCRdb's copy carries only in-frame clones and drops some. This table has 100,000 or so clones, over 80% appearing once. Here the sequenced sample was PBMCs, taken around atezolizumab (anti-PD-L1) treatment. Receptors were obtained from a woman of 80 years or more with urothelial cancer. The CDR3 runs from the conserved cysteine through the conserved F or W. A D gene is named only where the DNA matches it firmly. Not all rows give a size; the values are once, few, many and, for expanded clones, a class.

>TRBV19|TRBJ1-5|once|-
CASSYTRGNQPQHF
TGTGCCAGTAGTTACACCAGGGGCAATCAGCCCCAGCATTTT
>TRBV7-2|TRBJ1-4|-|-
CASSAGVGLGKLFF
TGTGCCAGCAGCGCAGGGGTAGGGCTTGGAAAACTGTTTTTT
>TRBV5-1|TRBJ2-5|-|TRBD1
CASSWTGGRETQYF
TGCGCCAGCAGCTGGACAGGGGGTCGGGAGACCCAGTACTTC
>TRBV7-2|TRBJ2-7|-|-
CASSSRGNHYEQYF
TGTGCCAGCAGCTCCCGAGGGAACCACTACGAGCAGTACTTC
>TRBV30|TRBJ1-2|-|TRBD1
CAWSLLRTGGIYGYTF
TGTGCCTGGAGTCTACTCCGGACAGGGGGCATCTATGGCTACACCTTC
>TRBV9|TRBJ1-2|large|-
CASSVGGLTNYGYTF
TGTGCCAGCAGCGTAGGGGGGCTAACTAACTATGGCTACACCTTC
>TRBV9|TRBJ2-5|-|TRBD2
CASSAHSVGGQETQYF
TGTGCCAGCAGCGCCCATTCTGTCGGGGGGCAAGAGACCCAGTACTTC
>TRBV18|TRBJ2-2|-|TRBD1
CASSGTGLYTGELFF
TGTGCCAGCTCCGGGACAGGCTTATACACCGGGGAGCTGTTTTTT
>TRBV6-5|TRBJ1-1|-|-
CASSDAGGLTEAFF
TGTGCCAGCAGCGACGCGGGGGGGCTCACTGAAGCTTTCTTT
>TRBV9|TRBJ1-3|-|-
CASGALGPGNTIYF
TGTGCCAGCGGGGCCCTGGGTCCTGGAAACACCATATATTTT
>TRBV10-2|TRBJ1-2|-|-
CASSGAVGIWGYTF
TGCGCCAGCAGTGGAGCGGTGGGTATTTGGGGCTACACCTTC
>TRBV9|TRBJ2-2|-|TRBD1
CASSEPGQGADTGELFF
TGTGCCAGCAGCGAGCCGGGACAGGGGGCGGACACCGGGGAGCTGTTTTTT
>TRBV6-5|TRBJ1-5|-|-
CASSYGQGTSNQPQHF
TGTGCCAGCAGTTATGGGCAGGGGACGAGCAATCAGCCCCAGCATTTT
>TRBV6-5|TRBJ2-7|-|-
CASSYDSLTAAYEQYF
TGTGCCAGCAGTTACGACTCGCTGACAGCCGCGTACGAGCAGTACTTC
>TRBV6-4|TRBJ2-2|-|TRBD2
CASSVLAGVDTGELFF
TGTGCCAGCAGTGTTCTAGCGGGAGTAGACACCGGGGAGCTGTTTTTT
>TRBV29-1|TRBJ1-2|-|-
CSCWDILSYTF
TGCAGCTGCTGGGACATTTTGAGCTACACCTTC
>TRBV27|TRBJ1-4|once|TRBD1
CASSLRTGTDEKLFF
TGTGCCAGCAGTTTAAGGACAGGGACGGATGAAAAACTGTTTTTT
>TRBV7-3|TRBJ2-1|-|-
CASSYGLSYNEQFF
TGTGCCAGCAGCTATGGCCTCTCCTACAATGAGCAGTTCTTC
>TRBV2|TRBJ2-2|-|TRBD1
CASSGQGGWTGELFF
TGTGCCAGCAGTGGACAGGGTGGATGGACCGGGGAGCTGTTTTTT
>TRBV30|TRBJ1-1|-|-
CAWRPTGLGTEAFF
TGTGCCTGGAGACCGACAGGTTTGGGCACTGAAGCTTTCTTT
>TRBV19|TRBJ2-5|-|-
CASSISQETQYF
TGTGCCAGTAGTATCTCCCAAGAGACCCAGTACTTC
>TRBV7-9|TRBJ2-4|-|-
CATDHGSGVGKNIQYF
TGTGCCACCGACCACGGGTCCGGGGTTGGCAAAAACATTCAGTACTTC
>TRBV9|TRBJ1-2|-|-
CASSVGVEDYGYTF
TGTGCCAGCAGCGTAGGGGTTGAGGACTATGGCTACACCTTC
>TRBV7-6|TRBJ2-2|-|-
CASSLSGAGTGELFF
TGTGCCAGCAGCCTTAGCGGAGCGGGCACCGGGGAGCTGTTTTTT
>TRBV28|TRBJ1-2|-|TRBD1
CASTSGTGGLHGYTF
TGTGCCAGCACTTCCGGGACAGGGGGTCTTCATGGCTACACCTTC
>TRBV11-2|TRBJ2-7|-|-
CASSPNRAEQYF
TGTGCCAGCAGCCCCAACAGGGCCGAGCAGTACTTC
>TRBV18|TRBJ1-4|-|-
CASSPQTDEKLFF
TGTGCCAGCTCACCACAAACAGATGAAAAACTGTTTTTT
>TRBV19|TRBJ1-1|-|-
CASAEIVATEAFF
TGTGCCAGTGCCGAGATTGTAGCGACTGAAGCTTTCTTT
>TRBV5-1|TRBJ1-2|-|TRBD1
CASSASSTGENGYTF
TGCGCCAGCAGCGCGTCCTCGACAGGGGAAAATGGCTACACCTTC
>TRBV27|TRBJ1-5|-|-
CASSWRDGQPQHF
TGTGCCAGCAGTTGGCGAGACGGGCAGCCCCAGCATTTT
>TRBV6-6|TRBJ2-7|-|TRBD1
CASSRPGQSYEQYF
TGTGCCAGCAGTCGACCGGGACAGTCCTACGAGCAGTACTTC
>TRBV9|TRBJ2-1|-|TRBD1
CASSGQGAREQFF
TGTGCCAGCAGCGGACAGGGGGCTAGAGAGCAGTTCTTC
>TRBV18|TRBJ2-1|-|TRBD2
CASSPIRGSNNEQFF
TGTGCCAGCTCACCAATTCGCGGGAGCAACAATGAGCAGTTCTTC
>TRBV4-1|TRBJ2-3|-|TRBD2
CASSFQLSGRSPSTDTQYF
TGCGCCAGCAGCTTTCAGCTCAGCGGGAGATCGCCGAGCACAGATACGCAGTATTTT
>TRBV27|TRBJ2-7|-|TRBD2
CASSASRTSGSSYEQYF
TGTGCCAGCAGTGCCTCCAGGACTAGCGGGTCCTCCTACGAGCAGTACTTC
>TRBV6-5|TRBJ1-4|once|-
CASRDSGRSEKLFF
TGTGCCAGCCGGGACTCCGGAAGGAGTGAAAAACTGTTTTTT
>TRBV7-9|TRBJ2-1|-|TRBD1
CASTDPSDRANEQFF
TGTGCCAGCACCGATCCTTCGGACAGGGCGAATGAGCAGTTCTTC
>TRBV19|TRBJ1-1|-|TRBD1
CASSLRQGAMNTEAFF
TGTGCCAGTAGTCTCCGTCAGGGGGCCATGAACACTGAAGCTTTCTTT
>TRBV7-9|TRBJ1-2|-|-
CASSLDSLYGYTF
TGTGCCAGCAGCTTAGACAGCCTCTATGGCTACACCTTC
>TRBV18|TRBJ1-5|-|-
CASSPQTGSNQPQHF
TGTGCCAGCTCACCTCAGACGGGTAGCAATCAGCCCCAGCATTTT
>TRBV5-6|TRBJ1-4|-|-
CASSLPSSGRSEKLFF
TGTGCCAGCAGCTTGCCCTCATCAGGGAGGAGTGAAAAACTGTTTTTT
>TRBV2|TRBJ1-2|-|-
CASSAVFPLLEGYTF
TGTGCCAGCAGCGCCGTCTTTCCGTTATTAGAGGGCTACACCTTC
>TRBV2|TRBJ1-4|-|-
CASSIDRSNEKLFF
TGTGCCAGCAGTATAGACAGAAGTAATGAAAAACTGTTTTTT
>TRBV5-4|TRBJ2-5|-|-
CASSLVSGIYQETQYF
TGTGCCAGCAGCTTGGTGTCAGGGATTTACCAAGAGACCCAGTACTTC
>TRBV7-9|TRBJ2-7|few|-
CASSQTGYEQYF
TGTGCCAGCAGCCAAACAGGATACGAGCAGTACTTC
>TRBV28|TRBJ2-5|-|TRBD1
CASSLSGTGIQETQYF
TGTGCCAGCAGTTTATCCGGGACAGGGATACAAGAGACCCAGTACTTC
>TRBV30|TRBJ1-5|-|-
CAWSVTRQLNQPQHF
TGTGCCTGGAGTGTAACCCGACAGCTCAATCAGCCCCAGCATTTT
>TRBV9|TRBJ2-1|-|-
CASNPTGSYNEQFF
TGTGCCAGCAACCCGACAGGATCCTACAATGAGCAGTTCTTC
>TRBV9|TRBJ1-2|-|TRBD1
CASSMTGLGYTF
TGTGCCAGCAGCATGACAGGGCTTGGCTACACCTTC
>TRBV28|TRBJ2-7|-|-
CATLSGQFYEQYF
TGTGCCACCTTATCCGGACAGTTCTACGAGCAGTACTTC
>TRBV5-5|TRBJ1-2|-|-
CASSLGREPYYGYTF
TGTGCCAGCAGCTTGGGGAGGGAGCCGTACTATGGCTACACCTTC
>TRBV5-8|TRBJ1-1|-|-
CASSLDTGRNTEAFF
TGTGCCAGCAGCCTCGATACCGGGAGGAACACTGAAGCTTTCTTT